This entry concerns a single T cell receptor beta chain. The data belong to a study of blood T cells in healthy people across ages. Primers used in a second PCR of about 6 to 11 cycles were a sample-barcoded 5' primer and a J-beta primer mix. A single record per CDR3 protein comes from TCRdb applying MiXCR to the 5' RACE reads. The sample consists of roughly 1.4 million distinct CDR3 sequences, 45% to 70% of them appearing once. The CDR3 loop spans 16 amino acids. V lost 0 bases, J lost 5 bases, and 8 bases stayed unmatched. Germline CDR1 is LGHNA and CDR2 is YNFKEQ. This TCR was recovered from a man aged 18 to 35 in good health. Sequenced sample: blood. This chain links TRBV4-2 with TRBJ1-1, with 8 bases matching TRBD1. In DNA, the CDR3 is TGTGCCAGCAGCCAAGATAGGACAGGGAGGGGGACTGAAGCTTTCTTT. This codes for CASSQDRTGRGTEAFF.